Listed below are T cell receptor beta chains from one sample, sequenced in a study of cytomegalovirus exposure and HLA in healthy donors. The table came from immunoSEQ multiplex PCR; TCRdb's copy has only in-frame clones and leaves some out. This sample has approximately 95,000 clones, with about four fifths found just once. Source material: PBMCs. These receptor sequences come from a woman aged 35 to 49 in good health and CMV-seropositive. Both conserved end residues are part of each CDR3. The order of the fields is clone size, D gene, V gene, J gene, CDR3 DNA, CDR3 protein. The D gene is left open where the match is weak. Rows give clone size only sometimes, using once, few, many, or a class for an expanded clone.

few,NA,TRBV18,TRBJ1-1,TGTGCCAGCTCACCACCGTCCGAGGGCACTGAAGCTTTCTTT,CASSPPSEGTEAFF
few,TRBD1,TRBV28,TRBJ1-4,TGTGCCAGCAGGCAGGGGACAGCGGCAATTGAAAAACTGTTTTTT,CASRQGTAAIEKLFF
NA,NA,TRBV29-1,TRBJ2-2,TGCAGCGTTTCACGCGGGGCCGGGGAGCTGTTTTTT,CSVSRGAGELFF
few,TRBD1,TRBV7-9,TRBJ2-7,TGTGCCAGCTCGGGACAGGAGGGCTACGAGCAGTACTTC,CASSGQEGYEQYF
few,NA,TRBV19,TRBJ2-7,TGTGCCAGTAGTATGCCCGGGACACCAGAGCAGTACTTC,CASSMPGTPEQYF
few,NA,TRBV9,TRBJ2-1,TGTGCCAGCAGCCCGCGGTCGGGGAGCTCCTACAATGAGCAGTTCTTC,CASSPRSGSSYNEQFF
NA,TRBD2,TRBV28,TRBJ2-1,TGTGCCAGCGAACCATGGGGGGAGGGCCTCTCCAATGAGCAGTTCTTC,CASEPWGEGLSNEQFF
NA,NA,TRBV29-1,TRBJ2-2,TGCAGCGTCAAGAGTACCGGGGAGCTGTTTTTT,CSVKSTGELFF
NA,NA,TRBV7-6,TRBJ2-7,TGTGCCAGCAGCTTTTACCTAGGGGGCGGGGCCGAGCAGTACTTC,CASSFYLGGGAEQYF
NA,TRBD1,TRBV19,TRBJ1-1,TGTGCCAGTAGTACCCAGGGGGGCACTGAAGCTTTCTTT,CASSTQGGTEAFF
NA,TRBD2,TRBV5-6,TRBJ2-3,TGTGCCAGCAGCCCTCGGACTAGCGGGATCCCAATATTTGATACGCAGTATTTT,CASSPRTSGIPIFDTQYF
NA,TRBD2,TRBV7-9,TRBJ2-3,TGTGCCAGCACCCCTAGCGGGAGTTTAGATACGCAGTATTTT,CASTPSGSLDTQYF
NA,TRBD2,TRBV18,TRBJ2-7,TGTGCCAGCTCACCAGGGACTAGCGGCTACGAGCAGTACTTC,CASSPGTSGYEQYF
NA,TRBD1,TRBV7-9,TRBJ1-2,TGTGCCAGCAGCTCGGGACAGGGGGTTAGCGGCTATGGCTACACCTTC,CASSSGQGVSGYGYTF
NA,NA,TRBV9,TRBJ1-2,TGTGCCAGCAGCGTTTCGGTGGATACGACTCGAGGCTACACCTTC,CASSVSVDTTRGYTF
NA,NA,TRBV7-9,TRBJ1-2,TGTGCCAGCAGCTCTCACAGTTCTAACTATGGCTACACCTTC,CASSSHSSNYGYTF
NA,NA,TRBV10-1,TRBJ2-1,TGCGCCAGCAGTTTCGGGAGCTCCTACAATGAGCAGTTCTTC,CASSFGSSYNEQFF
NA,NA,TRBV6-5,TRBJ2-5,TGTGCCAGCAACGGCGGGGCTTGGGAGACCCAGTACTTC,CASNGGAWETQYF
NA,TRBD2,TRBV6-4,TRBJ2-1,TGTGCCAGCAGTGAGCGACTAGCGGGAGGGTACAATGAGCAGTTCTTC,CASSERLAGGYNEQFF
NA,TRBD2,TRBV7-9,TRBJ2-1,TGTGCCAGCAGCCTCCCGGAGAGCGGGGACAATGAGCAGTTCTTC,CASSLPESGDNEQFF
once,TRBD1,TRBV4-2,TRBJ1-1,TGTGCCAGCAGCCAATTATCGACAGGGATTGAAGCTTTCTTT,CASSQLSTGIEAFF
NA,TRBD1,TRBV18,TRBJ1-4,TGTGCCAGCTCAGACGGGACAGGGGTGGAAAAACTGTTTTTT,CASSDGTGVEKLFF
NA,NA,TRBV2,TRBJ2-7,TGTGCCAGCAGTGAATCGAGCGGGTCTTCCTACGAGCAGTACTTC,CASSESSGSSYEQYF
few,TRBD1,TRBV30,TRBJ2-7,TGTGCCTGCACCCGGACAGGGGGCTCCTACGAGCAGTACTTC,CACTRTGGSYEQYF
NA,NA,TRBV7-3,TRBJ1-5,TGTGCCAGCAGCTTAACACGGTTTTATAGCAATCAGCCCCAGCATTTT,CASSLTRFYSNQPQHF
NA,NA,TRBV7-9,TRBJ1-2,TGTGCCAGCAGCTTTACCCAGGGTAATGGCTACACCTTC,CASSFTQGNGYTF
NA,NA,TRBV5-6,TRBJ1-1,TGTGCCAGCAGCTTTGTGGACAGTCGGGGGAACACTGAAGCTTTCTTT,CASSFVDSRGNTEAFF
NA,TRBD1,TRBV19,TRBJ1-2,TGTGCCAGTAGTATCCAACAGGGGACCTATGGCTACACCTTC,CASSIQQGTYGYTF
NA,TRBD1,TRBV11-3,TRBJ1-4,TGTGCCAGCAGCTGCAGGGGGATGACTAATGAAAAACTGTTTTTT,CASSCRGMTNEKLFF
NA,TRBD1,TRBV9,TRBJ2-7,TGTGCCAGCAGCGGACAGGGACAGGTCTCGGGGGAGCAGTACTTC,CASSGQGQVSGEQYF
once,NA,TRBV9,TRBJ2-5,TGTGCCAGCAGCGTAGCTCAACAGGGCGGGGAGACCCAGTACTTC,CASSVAQQGGETQYF
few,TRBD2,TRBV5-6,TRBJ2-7,TGTGCCAGCAGCTTGCTAGCGGGAGCCACCGCTAAACGCGAGCAGTACTTC,CASSLLAGATAKREQYF
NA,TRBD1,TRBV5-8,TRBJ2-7,TGTGCCAGCAGCTTTGGAGACAGGGGATTCTACGAGCAGTACTTC,CASSFGDRGFYEQYF
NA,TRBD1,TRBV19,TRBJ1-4,TGTGCCAGTAGTGAGACAGGGGGCGGTGAAAAACTGTTTTTT,CASSETGGGEKLFF
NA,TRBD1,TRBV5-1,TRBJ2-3,TGCGCCAGCAGCCCGGGTGACAGGGTTGAGCAGTATTTT,CASSPGDRVEQYF
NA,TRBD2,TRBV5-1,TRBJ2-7,TGCGCCAGCAGCTTGAGGGCCCTTAGCGGGACAAGCCACGAGCAGTACTTC,CASSLRALSGTSHEQYF
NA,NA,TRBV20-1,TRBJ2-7,TGCAGTGCGGGCGACCCCTACGAGCAGTACTTC,CSAGDPYEQYF
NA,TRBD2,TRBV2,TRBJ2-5,TGTGCCAGCAGTGGGATAGCGGGAGGGGAGACCCAGTACTTC,CASSGIAGGETQYF
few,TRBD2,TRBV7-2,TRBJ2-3,TGTGCCAGCAGCTTGAGGGAGGGCCGCACAGATACGCAGTATTTT,CASSLREGRTDTQYF
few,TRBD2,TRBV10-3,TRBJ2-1,TGTGCCGCGCGGGAGGGCCGGGATGAGCAGTTCTTC,CAAREGRDEQFF
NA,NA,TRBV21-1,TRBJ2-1,TGTGCCAGCAGTAGACTAGCGGCCTACAATGAGCAGTTCTTC,CASSRLAAYNEQFF
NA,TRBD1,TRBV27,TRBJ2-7,TGTGCCAGCAGTTCGGGACAGACCTACGAGCAGTACTTC,CASSSGQTYEQYF
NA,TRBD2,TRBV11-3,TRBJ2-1,TGTGCCAGCAGCTCATGGACTAGCGGGAGTGGGGATGAGCAGTTCTTC,CASSSWTSGSGDEQFF